This T cell receptor (beta chain) was observed in a study of T-cell reconstitution after alpha-beta-depleted transplantation in children. Germline V CDR1 and CDR2: SGHRS, YFSETQ. The CDR3 sequence is 12 residues long. Trimming removed 4 bases at V and 10 bases at J, with 12 bases between. Of note for this clonotype: What it binds is not known.

Whole-study findings and limits: Hyperexpanded clones declined; after one year, newly produced T cells mostly supplied diversity. Recipient T cells and thymic progenitors that survived gave rise to the high TCRbeta diversity observed at day 60 in some patients. Several hundred expanded graft clones reportedly were the source of alpha-beta T cells about two months after transplant.

Unique molecular identifiers were built into the TCRbeta library. MiXCR, applied by TCRdb to the PCR reads, yields one record per CDR3 protein. The sample has about 540,000 distinct CDR3 sequences; approximately 30% are singletons. The gene calls are TRBV5-1 and TRBJ2-1; D not resolved. Source: PBMCs, taken before TCRalphabeta/CD19-depleted stem cell transplant. The TCR sequence derives from a boy in the first two years of life with Wiskott-Aldrich syndrome, due to receive a stem cell transplant. This chain's CDR3 is CASSPSVVEQFF. CDR3 coding DNA: TGCGCCAGCAGCCCGTCCGTTGTGGAGCAGTTCTTC. Full variable domain (outside the CDR3, taken from reference TRBV5-1 and TRBJ2-1): KAGVTQTPRYLIKTRGQQVTLSCSPISGHRSVSWYQQTPGQGLQFLFEYFSETQRNKGNFPGRFSGRQFSNSRSEMNVSTLELGDSALYLCASSPSVVEQFFGPGTRLTVL.